This TCR beta chain was sequenced during a study of T cell responses to AZD1222 COVID-19 vaccine. The protocol was immunoSEQ multiplex PCR, while the TCRdb copy is restricted to in-frame clones and leaves out a portion. The sample has 150,000 to 200,000 clones, 85% to 95% seen once; the top ten hold about 10%. Broader study findings: Dominant at 160-218 and 743-854, vaccine-associated CD4 TCRs also spanned spike. Donors skewed white British and female; clonal diversity was possibly underestimated.

Regarding this clone: The antigen is undetermined.

The CDR3 length is 14 residues. Germline loops: CDR1 SQVTM, CDR2 ANQGSEA. J was trimmed by 1 base and V by 7 bases; bases with no gene match: 8. The V and J genes are TRBV29-1 and TRBJ1-1, with 8 bases fitting TRBD1. The sample in question was peripheral blood, obtained on day 0 of AZD1222 vaccination. This sequence originates from an adult in good health. The CDR3 here is CSASRQGPNTEAFF. The CDR3, as DNA: TGCAGCGCAAGCCGACAGGGGCCGAACACTGAAGCTTTCTTT.